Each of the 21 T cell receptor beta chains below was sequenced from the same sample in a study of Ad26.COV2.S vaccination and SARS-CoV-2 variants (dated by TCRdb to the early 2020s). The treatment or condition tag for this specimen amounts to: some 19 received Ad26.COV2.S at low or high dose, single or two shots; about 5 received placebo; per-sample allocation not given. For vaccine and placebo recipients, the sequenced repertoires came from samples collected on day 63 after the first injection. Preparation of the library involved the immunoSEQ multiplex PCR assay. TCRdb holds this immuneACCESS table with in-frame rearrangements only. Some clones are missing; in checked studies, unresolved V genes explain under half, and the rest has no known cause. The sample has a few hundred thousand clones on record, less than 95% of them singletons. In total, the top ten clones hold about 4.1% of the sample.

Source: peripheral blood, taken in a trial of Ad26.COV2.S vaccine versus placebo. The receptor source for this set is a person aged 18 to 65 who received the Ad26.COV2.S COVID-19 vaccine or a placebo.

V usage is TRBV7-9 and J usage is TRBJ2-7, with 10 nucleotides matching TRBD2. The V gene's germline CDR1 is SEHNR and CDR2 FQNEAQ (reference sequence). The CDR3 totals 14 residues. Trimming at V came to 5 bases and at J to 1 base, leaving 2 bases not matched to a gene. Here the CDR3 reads CASSTTSGSYEQYF. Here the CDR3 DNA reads TGTGCCAGCAGCACGACTAGCGGGTCCTACGAGCAGTACTTC.

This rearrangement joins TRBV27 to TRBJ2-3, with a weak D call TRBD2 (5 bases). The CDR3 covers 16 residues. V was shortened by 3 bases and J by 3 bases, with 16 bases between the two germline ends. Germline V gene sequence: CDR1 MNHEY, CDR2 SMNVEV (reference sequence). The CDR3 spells CASSLLGEHRTDTQYF. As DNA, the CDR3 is TGTGCCAGCAGTTTGCTCGGGGAACACCGTACAGATACGCAGTATTTT.

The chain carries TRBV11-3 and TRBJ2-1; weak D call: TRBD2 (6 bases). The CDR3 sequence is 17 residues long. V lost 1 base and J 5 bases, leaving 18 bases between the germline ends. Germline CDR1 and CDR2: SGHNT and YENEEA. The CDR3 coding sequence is TGTGCCAGCAGCTTAGGTGCTAGCGTTGGGGTCCACAATGAGCAGTTCTTC. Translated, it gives CASSLGASVGVHNEQFF.

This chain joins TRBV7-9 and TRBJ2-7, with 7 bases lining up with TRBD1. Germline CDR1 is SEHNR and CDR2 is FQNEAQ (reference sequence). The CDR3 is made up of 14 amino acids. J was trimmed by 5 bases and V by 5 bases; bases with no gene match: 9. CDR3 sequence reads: CASSPRDRPNEQYF. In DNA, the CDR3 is TGTGCCAGCAGCCCTCGGGACAGACCCAACGAGCAGTACTTC.

The CDR3 DNA reads TGTGCCAGCAGTGGACAGGGGATCGGCTCCTACGAGCAGTACTTC. Its translation: CASSGQGIGSYEQYF. The chain uses TRBV6-6 and TRBJ2-7; 9 nucleotides match TRBD1. Per the germline V gene, CDR1 is MNHNY and CDR2 is SVGAGI (reference sequence). The CDR3 extends over 15 amino acids. Trimming took 5 bases from V and 0 from J; bases not matched to a gene: 5.

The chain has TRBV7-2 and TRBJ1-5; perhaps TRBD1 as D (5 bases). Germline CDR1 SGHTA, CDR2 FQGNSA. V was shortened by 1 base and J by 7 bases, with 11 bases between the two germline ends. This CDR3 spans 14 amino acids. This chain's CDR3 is CASSLGTLIQPQHF. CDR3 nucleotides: TGTGCCAGCAGCTTAGGGACACTGATCCAGCCCCAGCATTTT.

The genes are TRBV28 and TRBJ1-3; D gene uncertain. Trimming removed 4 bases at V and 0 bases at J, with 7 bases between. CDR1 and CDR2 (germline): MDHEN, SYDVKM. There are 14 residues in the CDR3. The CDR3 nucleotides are TGTGCCAGCAGTTCCCCCAGCTCTGGAAACACCATATATTTT. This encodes CASSSPSSGNTIYF.

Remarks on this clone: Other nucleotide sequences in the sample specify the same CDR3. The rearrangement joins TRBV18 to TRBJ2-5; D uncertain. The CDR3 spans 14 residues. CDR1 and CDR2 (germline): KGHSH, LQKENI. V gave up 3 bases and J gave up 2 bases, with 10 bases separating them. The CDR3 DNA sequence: TGTGCCAGCTCACCCGGCCAGATTCAAGAGACCCAGTACTTC. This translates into CASSPGQIQETQYF.

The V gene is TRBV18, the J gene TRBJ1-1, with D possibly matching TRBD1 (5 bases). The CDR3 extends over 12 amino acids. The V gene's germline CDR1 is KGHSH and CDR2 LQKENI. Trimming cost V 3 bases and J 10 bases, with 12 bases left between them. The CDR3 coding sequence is TGTGCCAGCTCACCGCCGGTGGGGGTAGCTTTCTTT. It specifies CASSPPVGVAFF. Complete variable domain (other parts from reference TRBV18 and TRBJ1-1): NAGVMQNPRHLVRRRGQEARLRCSPMKGHSHVYWYRQLPEEGLKFMVYLQKENIIDESGMPKERFSAEFPKEGPSILRIQQVVRGDSAAYFCASSPPVGVAFFGQGTRLTVV.

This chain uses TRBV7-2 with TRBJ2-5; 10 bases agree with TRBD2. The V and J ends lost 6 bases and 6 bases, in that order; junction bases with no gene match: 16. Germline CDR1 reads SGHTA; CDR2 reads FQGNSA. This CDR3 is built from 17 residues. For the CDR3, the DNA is TGTGCCAGCAGTCTCCGGGCTAGCGGGGGAGGTTGGAAGACCCAGTACTTC. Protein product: CASSLRASGGGWKTQYF.

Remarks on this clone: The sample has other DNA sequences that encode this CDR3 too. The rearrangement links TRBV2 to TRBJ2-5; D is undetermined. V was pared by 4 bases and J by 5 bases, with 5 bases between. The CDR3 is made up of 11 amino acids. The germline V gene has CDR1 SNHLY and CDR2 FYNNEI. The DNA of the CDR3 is TGTGCCAGCAGTGGTCAGGAGACCCAGTACTTC. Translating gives CASSGQETQYF.

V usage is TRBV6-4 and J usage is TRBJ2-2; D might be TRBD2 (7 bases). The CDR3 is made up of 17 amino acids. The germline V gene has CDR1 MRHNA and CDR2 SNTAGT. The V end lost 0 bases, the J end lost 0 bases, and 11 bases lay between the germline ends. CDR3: CASSDSTGRANTGELFF. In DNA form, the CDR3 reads TGTGCCAGCAGTGACTCCACAGGGAGGGCGAACACCGGGGAGCTGTTTTTT.

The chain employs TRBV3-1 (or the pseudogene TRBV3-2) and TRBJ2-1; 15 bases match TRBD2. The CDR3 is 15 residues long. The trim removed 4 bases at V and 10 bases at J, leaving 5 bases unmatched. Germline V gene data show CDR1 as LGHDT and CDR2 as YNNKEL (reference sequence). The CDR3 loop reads CASSLPGLAGGEQFF. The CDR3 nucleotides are TGTGCCAGCAGCCTACCGGGACTAGCGGGAGGCGAGCAGTTCTTC.

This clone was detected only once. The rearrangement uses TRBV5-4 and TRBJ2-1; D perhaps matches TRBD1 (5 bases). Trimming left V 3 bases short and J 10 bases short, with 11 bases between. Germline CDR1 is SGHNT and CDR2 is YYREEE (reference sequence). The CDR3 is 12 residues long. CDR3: CASSSQGIEQFF. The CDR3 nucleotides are TGTGCCAGCAGCTCGCAGGGCATCGAGCAGTTCTTC.

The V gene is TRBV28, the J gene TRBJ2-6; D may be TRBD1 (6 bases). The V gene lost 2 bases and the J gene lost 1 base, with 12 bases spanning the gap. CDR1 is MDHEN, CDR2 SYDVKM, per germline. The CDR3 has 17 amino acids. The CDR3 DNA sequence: TGTGCCAGCAGTTTAAAGGACAGACGATCTGGGGCCAACGTCCTGACTTTC. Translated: CASSLKDRRSGANVLTF. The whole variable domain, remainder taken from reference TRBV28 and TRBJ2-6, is DVKVTQSSRYLVKRTGEKVFLECVQDMDHENMFWYRQDPGLGLRLIYFSYDVKMKEKGDIPEGYSVSREKKERFSLILESASTNQTSMYLCASSLKDRRSGANVLTFGAGSRLTVL.

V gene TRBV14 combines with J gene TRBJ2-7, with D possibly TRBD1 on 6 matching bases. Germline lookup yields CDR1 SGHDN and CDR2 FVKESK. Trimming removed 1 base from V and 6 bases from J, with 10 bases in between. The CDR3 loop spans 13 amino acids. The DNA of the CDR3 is TGTGCCAGCAGCCAAGCGGGACACCCCGAGCAGTACTTC. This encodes CASSQAGHPEQYF.

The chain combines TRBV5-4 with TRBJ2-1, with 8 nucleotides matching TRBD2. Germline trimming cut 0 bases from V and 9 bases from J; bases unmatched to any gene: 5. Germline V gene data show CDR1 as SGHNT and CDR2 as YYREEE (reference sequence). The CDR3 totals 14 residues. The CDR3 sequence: CASSLEAGGSEQFF. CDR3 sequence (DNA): TGTGCCAGCAGCTTGGAGGCGGGAGGTAGTGAGCAGTTCTTC.

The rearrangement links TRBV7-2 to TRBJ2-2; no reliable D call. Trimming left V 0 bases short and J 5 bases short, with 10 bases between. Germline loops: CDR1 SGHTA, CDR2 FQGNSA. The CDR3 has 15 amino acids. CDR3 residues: CASSLAGVGTGELFF. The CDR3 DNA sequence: TGTGCCAGCAGCTTAGCCGGAGTTGGGACCGGGGAGCTGTTTTTT.

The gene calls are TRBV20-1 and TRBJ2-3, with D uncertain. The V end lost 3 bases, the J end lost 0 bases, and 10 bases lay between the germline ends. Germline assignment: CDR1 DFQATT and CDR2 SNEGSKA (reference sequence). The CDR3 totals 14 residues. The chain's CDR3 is CSASFGISTDTQYF. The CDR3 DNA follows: TGCAGTGCTAGTTTTGGAATTAGCACAGATACGCAGTATTTT.

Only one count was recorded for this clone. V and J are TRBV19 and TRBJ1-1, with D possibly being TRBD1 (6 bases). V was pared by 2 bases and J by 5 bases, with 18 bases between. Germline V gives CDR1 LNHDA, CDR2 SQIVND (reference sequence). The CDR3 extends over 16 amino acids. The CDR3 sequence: CASSILSLRGATEAFF. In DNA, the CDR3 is TGTGCCAGTAGTATACTGTCTTTGCGGGGGGCGACTGAAGCTTTCTTT.

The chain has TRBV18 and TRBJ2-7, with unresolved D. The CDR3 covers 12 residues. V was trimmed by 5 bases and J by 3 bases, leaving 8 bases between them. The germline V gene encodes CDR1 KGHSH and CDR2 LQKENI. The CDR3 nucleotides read TGTGCCAGCTCAATAGACCGCTACGAGCAGTACTTC. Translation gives CASSIDRYEQYF.